These 24 T cell receptor beta chains came from one sample sequenced in a study of cytomegalovirus exposure and HLA in healthy donors. PCR employed 60 Vbeta and 13 Jbeta primers. Produced via immunoSEQ multiplex PCR; TCRdb's table is partial and in-frame only. The repertoire has under 120,000 clones, about 68% of them found once; the top ten carry 3.5% to 4%. Sample: PBMCs. The receptors derive from a man aged 25-45 years in good health and CMV-seropositive.

The rearrangement uses TRBV18 and TRBJ1-2; 8 bases fit TRBD1. Per the germline V gene, CDR1 is KGHSH and CDR2 is LQKENI. The CDR3 is made up of 14 amino acids. Trimming removed 6 bases from V and 4 bases from J; junction bases left unmatched: 7. The CDR3 sequence is CASSYDRGSYGYTF. The CDR3 nucleotides read TGTGCCAGCTCTTACGACAGGGGAAGCTATGGCTACACCTTC.

This clone was seen a handful of times. This sequence joins TRBV11-2 and TRBJ1-1; no firm D call. The CDR3 consists of 13 residues. Germline lookup yields CDR1 SGHAT and CDR2 FQNNGV. Deletions cut 5 bases from V and 4 bases from J, with 11 bases between. CDR3 amino acids: CASSLVSGTEAFF. DNA for the CDR3: TGTGCCAGCAGCCTGGTTAGCGGCACTGAAGCTTTCTTT.

The V and J genes are TRBV4-1 and TRBJ1-2; 7 positions match TRBD1. The germline V gene encodes CDR1 MGHRA and CDR2 YSYEKL. The CDR3 spans 14 residues. The ends lost 1 base at V and 8 bases at J; junction bases unmatched: 7. The CDR3 region has the DNA TGCGCCAGCAGCCAAGCCCGGGACAGAACGGGCTACACCTTC. It specifies CASSQARDRTGYTF.

The chain carries TRBV11-3 and TRBJ2-1, with TRBD2 identical over 10 bases. J lost 5 bases, V lost 5 bases, and 12 bases had no gene match. Looked up from germline, CDR1 is SGHNT and CDR2 is YENEEA. CDR3 length: 17 amino acids. DNA of the CDR3: TGTGCCAGCAGCCCCTCGGGGAGCGGGGGGGGTAACAATGAGCAGTTCTTC. Its protein product is CASSPSGSGGGNNEQFF.

This clone has a handful of counts. At one end the junction does not follow the germline gene, possibly because of a read error. The CDR3 DNA sequence: TGTGCCAGCAGTTTAGGGACATCGCCCAACAATGAGCAGTTCTTC. Translation gives CASSLGTSPNNEQFF. V is TRBV11-3 and J is TRBJ2-1; tentatively, D is TRBD1 (6 bases). This CDR3 comprises 15 residues. The germline CDR1 and CDR2 sequences are SGHNT and YENEEA. The full variable domain, its missing parts supplied by reference TRBV11-3 and TRBJ2-1, is EAGVVQSPRYKIIEKKQPVAFWCNPISGHNTLYWYLQNLGQGPELLIRYENEEAVDDSQLPKDRFSAERLKGVDSTLKIQPAELGDSAVYLCASSLGTSPNNEQFFGPGTRLTVL.

The chain links TRBV7-2 to TRBJ1-5; 8 bases agree with TRBD1. CDR3 length: 13 residues. Per the germline V gene, CDR1 is SGHTA and CDR2 is FQGNSA. The V segment lost 5 bases and the J segment 5 bases; nucleotides outside the gene matches: 2. The CDR3 region is CASSQDRDQPQHF. CDR3 nucleotides: TGTGCCAGCAGCCAGGACAGGGATCAGCCCCAGCATTTT.

The chain has TRBV2 and TRBJ2-5; tentative D call: TRBD1 (5 bases). Germline loops: CDR1 SNHLY, CDR2 FYNNEI. The CDR3 contains 16 residues. Trimming left V 6 bases short and J 0 bases short, with 17 bases between. The CDR3 sequence: CASSRLVGAYQETQYF. CDR3 DNA sequence: TGTGCCAGCAGCCGACTCGTAGGGGCGTACCAAGAGACCCAGTACTTC.

The gene calls are TRBV27 and TRBJ2-1; 8 nucleotides line up with TRBD2. Unmatched junction bases numbered 3, after V lost 2 bases and J lost 3 bases. This CDR3 has 15 amino acids. CDR1 is MNHEY, CDR2 SMNVEV, per germline (reference sequence). The CDR3 nucleotides read TGTGCCAGCAGTTTAGATGCGGGGGGCTACAATGAGCAGTTCTTC. Translated, it gives CASSLDAGGYNEQFF.

In regard to this clone: At one of its ends the junction is not consistent with the germline gene, which may arise from a read error. This chain joins TRBV7-7 and TRBJ1-1, with 11 bases identical to TRBD1. Germline V CDR1 and CDR2: SSHAT, FNYEAQ (reference sequence). This CDR3 contains 14 residues. The DNA of the CDR3 is TGTGCTAGCAGCCCCGGACAGGGGGCAACTGAAGCTTTCTTT. Protein sequence: CASSPGQGATEAFF.

This clone was picked up a small number of times. In nucleotides, the CDR3 is TGCGCCAGCAGCCTGGACAGGGGCACTGAAGCTTTCTTT. It yields the protein CASSLDRGTEAFF. The chain links TRBV5-1 to TRBJ1-1, with 9 bases aligning to TRBD1. Trimming took 4 bases from V and 4 from J; bases not matched to a gene: 2. The CDR3 covers 13 residues. CDR1 is SGHRS, CDR2 YFSETQ, per germline.

The chain employs TRBV27 and TRBJ2-2, with 9 bases identical to TRBD1. Germline values: CDR1 MNHEY, CDR2 SMNVEV (reference sequence). Trimming at V came to 8 bases and at J to 5 bases, leaving 6 bases not matched to a gene. CDR3 length equals 14 residues. The CDR3 protein is CASQQGARTGELFF. The CDR3 nucleotides read TGTGCCAGCCAACAGGGGGCGCGGACCGGGGAGCTGTTTTTT.

This clone was found once. CDR3 nucleotides: TGTGCCAGCAGCTTGAGGCTCAGGGGTCACGAGCAGTACTTC. Translating gives CASSLRLRGHEQYF. The V gene is TRBV5-6, the J gene TRBJ2-7; D is possibly TRBD1 (6 bases). Germline V gene lookup returns CDR1 SGHDT and CDR2 YYEEEE. V gave up 1 base and J gave up 5 bases, with 13 bases separating them. CDR3 length equals 14 residues.

The rearrangement links TRBV2 to TRBJ2-5; D is ambiguous. The germline gives CDR1 SNHLY, CDR2 FYNNEI. Deletions cut 6 bases from V and 2 bases from J, with 7 bases between. The CDR3 is made up of 12 amino acids. CDR3 amino acids: CASRERQETQYF. The CDR3 DNA reads TGTGCCAGCAGGGAGCGACAAGAGACCCAGTACTTC.

V gene TRBV5-5 combines with J gene TRBJ2-1, with 8 bases aligning to TRBD1. CDR1 SGHKS and CDR2 YYEKEE come from the germline V gene (reference sequence). After removal of 5 bases from V and 0 bases from J, the junction contained 4 bases not matched to a gene. The length of the CDR3 is 15 residues. This CDR3 is CASSWTGSSYNEQFF. The CDR3 region has the DNA TGTGCCAGCAGTTGGACAGGGAGCTCCTACAATGAGCAGTTCTTC.

The chain employs TRBV19 and TRBJ2-2; D unclear. Trimming stripped 7 bases from V and 4 bases from J, with 4 bases between. This CDR3 contains 11 residues. Looked up from germline, CDR1 is LNHDA and CDR2 is SQIVND (reference sequence). The CDR3: CASMRTGELFF. CDR3 in DNA: TGTGCCAGTATGCGCACCGGGGAGCTGTTTTTT.

This sequence joins TRBV6-6 and TRBJ1-2, with D possibly TRBD1 on 5 matching bases. The V and J ends lost 0 bases and 6 bases respectively, with 11 bases between them. This CDR3 is 14 amino acids long. Germline assignment: CDR1 MNHNY and CDR2 SVGAGI (reference sequence). CDR3 region: CASSYSQGKDGYTF. Written as DNA, the CDR3 is TGTGCCAGCAGTTACTCTCAGGGCAAGGATGGCTACACCTTC.

The chain employs TRBV27 and TRBJ2-7, with no clear D. V dropped 4 bases and J dropped 2 bases, with 9 bases sitting between them. Germline V lookup: CDR1 MNHEY, CDR2 SMNVEV (reference sequence). This CDR3 has 13 amino acids. The chain's CDR3 is CASSSRLAYEQYF. DNA of the CDR3: TGTGCCAGCAGTTCCCGGTTAGCCTACGAGCAGTACTTC.

This clone was seen a few times. V gene TRBV10-3 combines with J gene TRBJ2-7; the match to TRBD1 covers 9 bases. Germline CDR1 ENHRY, CDR2 SYGVKD. The J segment lost 1 base and the V segment lost 5 bases, leaving 6 bases of the junction unmatched. This CDR3 is built from 15 residues. The CDR3, as DNA: TGTGCCATCAGTACGACAGGGGGGATGTCCTACGAGCAGTACTTC. The encoded protein is CAISTTGGMSYEQYF.

This clone appeared a single time. The rearrangement joins TRBV19 to TRBJ2-3; TRBD2 aligns across 15 bases. Germline CDR1 and CDR2: LNHDA and SQIVND (reference sequence). The trim removed 5 bases at V and 5 bases at J, leaving 2 bases unmatched. This CDR3 has 15 amino acids. CDR3 nucleotides: TGTGCCAGTAGTGGGACTAGCGGGGGGATAGATACGCAGTATTTT. Protein sequence: CASSGTSGGIDTQYF.

This sequence joins TRBV15 and TRBJ2-3; D might be TRBD2 (6 bases). The germline CDR1 and CDR2 sequences are LNHNV and YYDKDF (reference sequence). This CDR3 has 15 residues. Trimming stripped 1 base from V and 2 bases from J, with 10 bases between. The CDR3 region is CATSRAGGITDTQYF. The CDR3 DNA reads as TGTGCCACCAGCAGAGCTGGGGGGATCACAGATACGCAGTATTTT.

The V and J genes are TRBV2 and TRBJ1-2, with TRBD1 as a possible D gene (5 bases). The CDR3 runs 11 residues. The germline V gene has CDR1 SNHLY and CDR2 FYNNEI. V was clipped by 10 bases and J by 7 bases, with 13 bases between them. The CDR3 loop is CANSGFRGYTF. CDR3 nucleotides: TGTGCCAACTCAGGGTTCCGTGGCTACACCTTC.

The chain combines TRBV11-3 with TRBJ2-6; no clear D. Per germline, CDR1 SGHNT and CDR2 YENEEA. The CDR3 consists of 18 residues. The germline V and J ends were trimmed by 5 bases and 0 bases, with 17 bases remaining between them. As DNA, the CDR3 is TGTGCCAGCAGCGCGCCCCCCTACAGAACCTCTGGGGCCAACGTCCTGACTTTC. The encoded protein is CASSAPPYRTSGANVLTF.

This chain joins TRBV7-8 and TRBJ2-5; tentative D call: TRBD2 (6 bases). The CDR3 length is 13 residues. V lost 3 bases, J lost 9 bases, and 14 bases lay in between. The germline CDR1 and CDR2 sequences are SGHVS and FQNEAQ. The CDR3 sequence: CASSFRWEEAQYF. CDR3 in DNA: TGTGCCAGCAGCTTCCGGTGGGAGGAGGCCCAGTACTTC.

The genes are TRBV29-1 and TRBJ2-3, with D possibly matching TRBD2 (7 bases). CDR1 is SQVTM and CDR2 is ANQGSEA in the germline V gene. V lost 6 bases to trimming and J lost 0 bases, with 13 bases between them. This CDR3 is built from 14 residues. The CDR3 spells CSVGGPPSTDTQYF. The CDR3 nucleotides read TGCAGCGTGGGGGGGCCACCTAGCACAGATACGCAGTATTTT.